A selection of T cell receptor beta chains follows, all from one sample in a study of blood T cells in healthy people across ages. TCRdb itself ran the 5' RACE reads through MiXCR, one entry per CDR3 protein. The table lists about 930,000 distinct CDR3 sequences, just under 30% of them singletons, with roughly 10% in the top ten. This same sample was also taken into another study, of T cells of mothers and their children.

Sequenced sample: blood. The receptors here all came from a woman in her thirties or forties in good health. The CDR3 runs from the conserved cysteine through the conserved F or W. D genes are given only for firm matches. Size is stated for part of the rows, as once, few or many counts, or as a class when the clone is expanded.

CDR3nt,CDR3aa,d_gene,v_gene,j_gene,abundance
TGTGCCACCAGTGATCGGACATCTGTTGGGGAGACCCAGTTCTTC,CATSDRTSVGETQFF,.,TRBV24-1,TRBJ2-1,.
TGTGCCAGCAGCTTTTCATCCCCCGGAGAGCAGTACTTC,CASSFSSPGEQYF,.,TRBV7-9,TRBJ2-7,few
TGTGCCAGCAGCCCGGGGCGCAGGGATTCGGAGACCCAGTACTTC,CASSPGRRDSETQYF,.,TRBV7-9,TRBJ2-5,.
TGCGCCAGCAGCTTTGCGGGAGGTTTGCCTGAAGCTTTCTTT,CASSFAGGLPEAFF,.,TRBV5-1,TRBJ1-1,.
TGTGCCAGCAGTGAAGACAGGCGGTACGAGCAGTACTTC,CASSEDRRYEQYF,.,TRBV6-5,TRBJ2-7,.
TGTGCCAGCAGCTCAGGGGACGTCTATGGCTGCACCTTC,CASSSGDVYGCTF,.,TRBV7-9,TRBJ1-2,once
TGTGCCAGCAGCTTAGATGATGAACAGGGGGCAAGGGAGGAGTACTTC,CASSLDDEQGAREEYF,TRBD1,TRBV7-2,TRBJ2-5,.
TGCGCCAGCAGCTTGGGACAGGGGGGATATACTGAAGCTTTCTTT,CASSLGQGGYTEAFF,TRBD1,TRBV5-1,TRBJ1-1,.
TGTGCCAGCAGTGAGACCGCTTCTGGCTACACCTTC,CASSETASGYTF,.,TRBV2,TRBJ1-2,few
TGTGCCAGCAGTGAAGAGGTCCTCCGGTGGGCGTACTTC,CASSEEVLRWAYF,.,TRBV2,TRBJ2-7,.
TGTGCCAGCAGCTTCCCAGGAGTTTTCTTT,CASSFPGVFF,.,TRBV7-9,TRBJ1-1,.
TGCAGTGCTAGGGACACCCCCTATGGCTACACCTTC,CSARDTPYGYTF,.,TRBV20-1,TRBJ1-2,many
TGCGCCAGCAGCTTGGCCACGGAGGCTGCTAACTATGGCTACACCTTC,CASSLATEAANYGYTF,.,TRBV5-1,TRBJ1-2,few
TGTGCCAGCAGCCCGACTAGCGGAGCCTACGAGCAGTACTTC,CASSPTSGAYEQYF,TRBD2,TRBV7-2,TRBJ2-7,many
TGTGCCAGCAGCTGGACTAGCGGGGGCCATCAGACCCAGTACTTC,CASSWTSGGHQTQYF,TRBD2,TRBV7-9,TRBJ2-5,few
TGCAGTGCCCCCATCCGGGCCCCCAATAGCAATCAGCCCCAGCATTTT,CSAPIRAPNSNQPQHF,.,TRBV20-1,TRBJ1-5,many
TGTGCCAGCAGTTTGAGGGGCGGGGGGGCCAGCACAGATACGCAGTATTTT,CASSLRGGGASTDTQYF,TRBD2,TRBV28,TRBJ2-3,.
TGTGCCAGCAGCTCAAACGACAGGGAAGCGGACAATGAGCAGTTCTTC,CASSSNDREADNEQFF,TRBD1,TRBV7-3,TRBJ2-1,many
TGCGCCAGCAGCGCCGGGACTAGCGGATACACAGATACGCAGTATTTT,CASSAGTSGYTDTQYF,TRBD2,TRBV5-1,TRBJ2-3,.
TGTGCCAGCAGTGACCCCCGACAGAGGAACACTGAAGCTTTCTTT,CASSDPRQRNTEAFF,.,TRBV12-3/TRBV12-4,TRBJ1-1,few
TGCAGCGTCGCGGGGGGAGTTAGCACAGATACGCAGTATTTT,CSVAGGVSTDTQYF,TRBD2,TRBV29-1,TRBJ2-3,few
TGTGCCAGCAGTGTATATAGCGGGGGGGCGGATGAGCAGTTCTTC,CASSVYSGGADEQFF,TRBD2,TRBV6-1,TRBJ2-1,.
TGCGCCAGCAGCCAAGTAGCCGGGACAGGGTATTCCAACTACGAGCAGTACTTC,CASSQVAGTGYSNYEQYF,TRBD1,TRBV4-1,TRBJ2-7,many
TGCAGTGCTAGAGCAACTAGCTCGGGCGCGTCCTACGAGCAGTACTTC,CSARATSSGASYEQYF,.,TRBV20-1,TRBJ2-7,many
TGCGCCAGCAGCCAAGAGAACCCTGGGAGACTTGGGACAGGGGGAGGCTACACCTTC,CASSQENPGRLGTGGGYTF,TRBD1,TRBV4-1,TRBJ1-2,.
TGTGCCAGCAGCTTGGATCGGGTTCCCTATGGCTACACCTTC,CASSLDRVPYGYTF,.,TRBV5-5,TRBJ1-2,many
TGCAGCAAAAGAGGGGGGTGGAGCTCCTACAATGAGCAGTTCTTC,CSKRGGWSSYNEQFF,.,TRBV20-1,TRBJ2-1,.
TGTGCCAGCAAATGGACAGGCTCCATGAGGGACACCGGGGAGCTGTTTTTT,CASKWTGSMRDTGELFF,TRBD1,TRBV6-2/TRBV6-3,TRBJ2-2,once
TGTACCAGCGGACTGGTTGGCTCTGGGGCCAACGTCCTGACTTTC,CTSGLVGSGANVLTF,.,TRBV6-2/TRBV6-3,TRBJ2-6,few
TGTGCCAGCAGTTTCGTGGGTAGGAGCTCCTACGAGCAGTACTTC,CASSFVGRSSYEQYF,.,TRBV28,TRBJ2-7,few
TGTGCCAGTAAAGGGGACAGTGACTCCTACGAGCAGTACTTC,CASKGDSDSYEQYF,TRBD1,TRBV6-2/TRBV6-3,TRBJ2-7,many
TGTGCCAGCTCAAACGGGGCGCCTCACAGCAATCAGCCCCAGCATTTT,CASSNGAPHSNQPQHF,.,TRBV6-1,TRBJ1-5,.
TGTGCCAGCAGTTTATTTGCCGTCAGTGACGTCCAAGAGACCCAGTACTTC,CASSLFAVSDVQETQYF,.,TRBV28,TRBJ2-5,many
TGTGCCAGCAGTCCAGGACCCGGCAATGAGCAGTTCTTC,CASSPGPGNEQFF,.,TRBV12-3/TRBV12-4,TRBJ2-1,many
TGTGCCAGCAGTGAACCACTAGCGGGGGGACACTACGAGCAGTACTTC,CASSEPLAGGHYEQYF,TRBD2,TRBV25-1,TRBJ2-7,many
TGTGCCAGCAGTCCACCGGGACAGGGGTGGGAGCAGTACTTC,CASSPPGQGWEQYF,TRBD1,TRBV6-5,TRBJ2-7,.
TGTGCCAGCTCACCATCAATGCCTACCTGCGAGCAGTACTTC,CASSPSMPTCEQYF,.,TRBV18,TRBJ2-7,.
TGTGCCAGCAGCGTAGGGGGGACGGGACTAGCCACCTACAATGAGCAGTACTTC,CASSVGGTGLATYNEQYF,TRBD2,TRBV9,TRBJ2-7,few